These 32 T cell receptor beta chains were all obtained from the same sample, sequenced in a study of T cells in Graves' hyperthyroidism and ophthalmopathy. RNA transcripts yielded amplified TCR beta CDR3 regions. During a first-round RT-PCR of the TCR CDR3, the HTBI primer set was used. TCRdb re-analysed the multiplex PCR reads in MiXCR, keeping a single row per CDR3 protein. Here the sample spans about 400,000 distinct CDR3 sequences, 20% to 25% being singletons. Sample: blood. These receptors were collected from a man aged 45-65 years with Graves' hyperthyroidism.

This chain uses TRBV20-1 with TRBJ2-3; 7 bases map to TRBD1. Germline CDR1 is DFQATT and CDR2 is SNEGSKA (reference sequence). The CDR3 is made up of 14 amino acids. V shed 1 base and J 8 bases; nucleotides not matched to a gene: 9. This CDR3 is CSARADRPRATQYF. The CDR3, as DNA: TGCAGTGCTAGAGCGGACAGGCCGCGAGCTACGCAGTATTTT.

The chain combines TRBV5-1 with TRBJ2-3; 8 bases line up with TRBD1. The germline V gene has CDR1 SGHRS and CDR2 YFSETQ. The CDR3 is made up of 15 amino acids. With 0 bases clipped from V and 6 bases from J, the junction kept 6 bases outside the gene matches. The CDR3 coding sequence is TGCGCCAGCAGCTTGGGGGACAGGCAGAGCGATACGCAGTATTTT. As protein: CASSLGDRQSDTQYF.

V and J are TRBV6-1 and TRBJ2-2; maybe TRBD2 (5 bases). The CDR3 totals 13 residues. The V end was cut by 9 bases, the J end by 6 bases, with 14 bases between. In germline, CDR1 is MNHNS, CDR2 SASEGT. The CDR3 is CASAREGAGELFF. The CDR3 region has the DNA TGTGCCAGTGCGAGGGAAGGAGCCGGGGAGCTGTTTTTT.

The table lists this clonotype with a few counts. This chain uses TRBV20-1 with TRBJ2-7; D is possibly TRBD1 (6 bases). This CDR3 region has 15 residues. V lost 0 bases and J lost 4, with 16 bases in between. Germline assignment: CDR1 DFQATT and CDR2 SNEGSKA (reference sequence). In DNA form, the CDR3 reads TGCAGTGCTAGAGATCCAGGGGTCGCCCCGTACGAGCAGTACTTC. Translating gives CSARDPGVAPYEQYF.

This clonotype appeared a few times. The V call is TRBV9, the J call TRBJ1-5; D is ambiguous. CDR1 SGDLS and CDR2 YYNGEE come from the germline V gene. V shed 1 base and J shed 0 bases, with 8 bases lying between them. The CDR3 contains 15 residues. This CDR3 reads CASSVSASSNQPQHF. The DNA of the CDR3 is TGTGCCAGCAGCGTATCGGCAAGTAGCAATCAGCCCCAGCATTTT.

This clonotype was found once. J is TRBJ2-1 and V is TRBV9; D call uncertain. Germline CDR1 reads SGDLS; CDR2 reads YYNGEE. CDR3 size: 15 residues. With 3 bases removed from V and 2 bases from J, the gap between germline ends came to 12 bases. CDR3 DNA sequence: TGTGCCAGCAGCGAGGGTGGCGTAACCTACAATGAGCAGTTCTTC. It encodes CASSEGGVTYNEQFF.

The chain has TRBV7-6 and TRBJ1-1; tentative D call: TRBD1 (6 bases). The CDR3 runs to 13 residues. Per the germline V gene, CDR1 is SGHVS and CDR2 is FNYEAQ. V was pared by 4 bases and J by 8 bases, with 14 bases between. The CDR3 loop reads CASSSIQGSEAFF. The CDR3, as DNA: TGTGCCAGCAGCTCAATACAGGGATCCGAAGCTTTCTTT.

This clonotype was counted between two and nine times. CDR3 protein: CASSPGTGEQYF. CDR3 in DNA: TGTGCCAGTAGTCCAGGGACCGGGGAGCAGTACTTC. This chain uses TRBV19 with TRBJ2-7; D might be TRBD1 or TRBD2, each matching 5 bases. Trimming cost V 5 bases and J 7 bases, with 12 bases left between them. The length of the CDR3 is 12 residues. Per the germline V gene, CDR1 is LNHDA and CDR2 is SQIVND (reference sequence).

This clonotype was counted only a few times. The chain employs TRBV5-1 and TRBJ2-7; D possibly corresponds to TRBD1 (5 bases). Trimming shortened V by 4 bases and J by 3 bases, and 20 bases separated the two germline ends. CDR3 length: 16 residues. Germline V CDR1 and CDR2: SGHRS, YFSETQ. The CDR3 reads CASSPPRGRRVYEQYF. The CDR3 nucleotides are TGCGCCAGCAGCCCCCCTAGGGGCCGAAGAGTCTACGAGCAGTACTTC.

Many counts were recorded for this clonotype. This chain connects TRBV6-1 to TRBJ2-1; TRBD2 agrees at 10 bases. V lost 1 base to trimming and J lost 4 bases; unmatched junction nucleotides: 4. Germline CDR1 reads MNHNS; CDR2 reads SASEGT. The CDR3 spans 16 residues. The DNA for the CDR3 is TGTGCCAGCAGTGAAGGGAGTAGCGGGAGGTACAATGAGCAGTTCTTC. Translating gives CASSEGSSGRYNEQFF.

V gene TRBV5-6 combines with J gene TRBJ1-1, with a possible D match to TRBD1 (6 bases). Germline V gene data show CDR1 as SGHDT and CDR2 as YYEEEE. Trimming left V 4 bases short and J 3 bases short, with 13 bases between. The CDR3 has 14 amino acids. The CDR3 sequence: CASSTTDRHTEAFF. CDR3 nucleotide sequence: TGTGCCAGCAGCACAACGGACAGACACACTGAAGCTTTCTTT.

In its sample, this clonotype was seen a few times. The V and J genes are TRBV9 and TRBJ1-1; D might be TRBD1 (5 bases). Trimming took 0 bases from V and 6 from J, leaving 18 bases between them. The CDR3 sequence is 16 residues long. Germline-derived CDR1 and CDR2 are SGDLS and YYNGEE. CDR3 sequence: CASSVASVRGTAEAFF. DNA for the CDR3: TGTGCCAGCAGCGTAGCGTCGGTGAGGGGAACGGCTGAAGCTTTCTTT.

The rearrangement joins TRBV6-1 to TRBJ1-2, with D unresolved. V was cut by 1 base and J by 7 bases, with 10 bases left in between. Germline V gene sequence: CDR1 MNHNS, CDR2 SASEGT. This CDR3 spans 13 amino acids. The CDR3 nucleotides read TGTGCCAGCAGTGAAGTATCGACCTCTGGCTACACCTTC. This encodes CASSEVSTSGYTF.

Ten or more counts support this clonotype. The V call is TRBV11-2, the J call TRBJ2-7; 11 nucleotides align to TRBD2. With V trimmed by 3 bases and J by 0 bases, 1 base remained unmatched. CDR3 length equals 15 residues. The V gene's germline CDR1 is SGHAT and CDR2 FQNNGV. CDR3 coding DNA: TGTGCCAGCAGCTTGGGACTAGCGGCCTCCTACGAGCAGTACTTC. Translating gives CASSLGLAASYEQYF.

This clonotype has only a few counts. This sequence joins TRBV7-9 and TRBJ1-1, with D perhaps TRBD1 (5 bases). Germline V gene data show CDR1 as SEHNR and CDR2 as FQNEAQ (reference sequence). The CDR3 totals 17 residues. Trimming pared 1 base from V and 2 bases from J, leaving 17 bases between. DNA of the CDR3: TGTGCCAGCAGCTTAGGGCAGGGATTAGCCTTAAACACTGAAGCTTTCTTT. Its translation: CASSLGQGLALNTEAFF.

This chain connects TRBV6-1 to TRBJ2-1, with D perhaps matching TRBD2 (6 bases). CDR1 is MNHNS, CDR2 SASEGT, per germline. The ends were cut back, 1 base at V and 4 bases at J, with 8 bases in the middle. CDR3 length: 14 residues. The DNA for the CDR3 is TGTGCCAGCAGTGAAGTTAGCGGATACAATGAGCAGTTCTTC. This codes for CASSEVSGYNEQFF.

The sample holds a few counts of this clonotype. This chain links TRBV7-9 with TRBJ2-1, with D maybe TRBD2 (5 bases). Trimming cost V 1 base and J 9 bases, with 16 bases left between them. The CDR3 length is 15 residues. Germline loops: CDR1 SEHNR, CDR2 FQNEAQ (reference sequence). In DNA, the CDR3 is TGTGCCAGCAGCTTAGAAGGCCTAGGAGGCGGTGAGCAGTTCTTC. As protein: CASSLEGLGGGEQFF.

The rearrangement uses TRBV20-1 and TRBJ2-1; 9 bases line up with TRBD2. This CDR3 spans 15 amino acids. The trim removed 6 bases at V and 2 bases at J, leaving 8 bases unmatched. CDR1 is DFQATT and CDR2 is SNEGSKA in the germline V gene (reference sequence). CDR3 sequence (DNA): TGCAGTGCAGCCTCCTTAGCGGGGGCCTACAATGAGCAGTTCTTC. It translates to CSAASLAGAYNEQFF.

The chain has TRBV29-1 and TRBJ1-2; 9 bases align to TRBD1. Trimming removed 5 bases from V and 3 bases from J; junction bases left unmatched: 4. The CDR3 runs to 13 residues. Germline CDR1 SQVTM, CDR2 ANQGSEA. The CDR3 DNA is TGCAGCGTTCAATGGACAGGGGACTATGGCTACACCTTC. Protein product: CSVQWTGDYGYTF.

This clonotype was counted a few times. This chain connects TRBV2 to TRBJ2-2, with 8 bases identical to TRBD2. The V segment lost 0 bases and the J segment 6 bases; nucleotides outside the gene matches: 6. The CDR3 contains 16 residues. Per the germline V gene, CDR1 is SNHLY and CDR2 is FYNNEI. CDR3 in amino acids: CASSEADSGIAGELFF. The CDR3 coding sequence is TGTGCCAGCAGTGAAGCGGATAGCGGGATCGCCGGGGAGCTGTTTTTT.

The chain links TRBV5-1 to TRBJ1-6; D not resolved. Germline CDR1 and CDR2: SGHRS and YFSETQ. Deletions cut 1 base from V and 0 bases from J, with 8 bases between. The CDR3 covers 16 residues. The CDR3 bases are TGCGCCAGCAGCTTGTTTCGGAGCTCCTATAATTCACCCCTCCACTTT. Amino acids: CASSLFRSSYNSPLHF.

This clonotype came up a few times. V is TRBV7-2 and J is TRBJ2-5; 11 bases are a match to TRBD2. This CDR3 is built from 13 residues. Trimming cost V 8 bases and J 8 bases; bases outside gene matches: 7. CDR1 is SGHTA and CDR2 is FQGNSA in the germline V gene. CDR3 sequence reads: CASASGTSGTQYF. CDR3 nucleotides: TGTGCCAGCGCCTCCGGGACTAGCGGCACCCAGTACTTC.

This clonotype was picked up a small number of times. The chain carries TRBV19 and TRBJ2-1; 9 positions agree with TRBD2. CDR1 and CDR2 (germline): LNHDA, SQIVND (reference sequence). This CDR3 comprises 17 residues. CDR3 sequence (DNA): TGTGACTATCAACGCCAAGGGGTTGCGGGAGGGGGTGATGAGCAGTTCTTC. It translates to CDYQRQGVAGGGDEQFF.

There are many counts of this clonotype. This chain links TRBV7-8 with TRBJ2-7; D not certain. Trimming removed 2 bases from V and 6 bases from J, with 8 bases in between. Germline CDR1 is SGHVS and CDR2 is FQNEAQ. The CDR3 length is 12 residues. DNA for the CDR3: TGTGCCAGCAGCTTAAGTTTCGGCGAGCAGTACTTC. As protein: CASSLSFGEQYF.

The genes are TRBV20-1 and TRBJ2-3; D perhaps matches TRBD2 (6 bases). This CDR3 is built from 14 residues. The germline V gene has CDR1 DFQATT and CDR2 SNEGSKA (reference sequence). Trimming took off 6 bases at V and 10 bases at J, with 23 bases between the two ends. The CDR3 loop is CSATLSLFGSAQYF. The CDR3 bases are TGCAGTGCAACCCTGAGCTTGTTCGGGAGTGCGCAGTATTTT.

This clonotype appeared a few times. The chain links TRBV6-1 to TRBJ2-3, with TRBD2 identical over 8 bases. The V gene's germline CDR1 is MNHNS and CDR2 SASEGT. With V trimmed by 4 bases and J by 3 bases, 9 bases remained unmatched. The CDR3 extends over 16 amino acids. As DNA, the CDR3 is TGTGCCAGCAGTGCCCTCCTTCGGGAGGGTACAGATACGCAGTATTTT. This sequence encodes CASSALLREGTDTQYF.

The chain uses TRBV19 and TRBJ1-6; D might be TRBD1 (6 bases). The CDR3 loop spans 15 amino acids. The V gene lost 5 bases and the J gene lost 6 bases, with 14 bases spanning the gap. CDR1 is LNHDA, CDR2 SQIVND, per germline (reference sequence). The chain's CDR3 is CASSEGGLLNSPLHF. The CDR3 DNA is TGTGCCAGTAGTGAGGGGGGATTACTTAATTCACCCCTCCACTTT.

This clonotype was found a few times. The J gene is TRBJ2-7, the V gene TRBV28; TRBD1 is a possible D gene (5 bases). The CDR3 consists of 12 residues. Deletions cut 3 bases from V and 6 bases from J, with 9 bases between. The germline V gene encodes CDR1 MDHEN and CDR2 SYDVKM. The CDR3 coding sequence is TGTGCCAGCAGTTTGGGGCAGCTCGAGCAGTACTTC. It is translated as CASSLGQLEQYF.

CDR3 region: CSGGTDTQYF. Written as DNA, the CDR3 is TGCAGCGGGGGCACAGATACGCAGTATTTT. The chain uses TRBV29-1 and TRBJ2-3; D is unresolved. Germline lookup yields CDR1 SQVTM and CDR2 ANQGSEA. This CDR3 is built from 10 residues. The ends were cut back, 7 bases at V and 1 base at J, with 3 bases in the middle.

A few counts support this clonotype. The chain links TRBV12-3 or TRBV12-4 to TRBJ2-5; D may correspond to TRBD1 or TRBD2 (5 bases each). V lost 4 bases, J lost 4 bases, and 13 bases lay in between. This CDR3 contains 14 residues. CDR3 DNA sequence: TGTGCCAGCAGTTGGACACTAGATCCAGAGACCCAGTACTTC. Amino acids: CASSWTLDPETQYF.

About this clonotype: One end of the junction varies from germline; a read error may be responsible. The genes are TRBV28 and TRBJ2-1; tentatively, D is TRBD2 (6 bases). The CDR3 spans 15 residues. The V gene's germline CDR1 is MDHEN and CDR2 SYDVKM. The CDR3 nucleotides are TGTCCCAGCAGTTTAGCGGAGGCCCTACATTATCAGCAGTTCTTC. Translating gives CPSSLAEALHYQQFF.

This clonotype has a handful of counts. This chain uses TRBV9 with TRBJ1-3; tentatively, D is TRBD1 (6 bases). The V gene lost 0 bases and the J gene lost 8 bases, with 24 bases spanning the gap. The CDR3 loop spans 18 amino acids. CDR1 and CDR2 (germline): SGDLS, YYNGEE. The CDR3 DNA reads as TGTGCCAGCAGCGTAGCTACCCTCAGGGGCGAAAAGTTAGACACCATATATTTT. Translation gives CASSVATLRGEKLDTIYF.